This T cell receptor (beta chain) was identified in a study of blood T cell repertoires in COVID-19. Sequencing used immunoSEQ multiplex PCR; TCRdb keeps in-frame clones, though not all of them. Of roughly 280,000 clones listed, about nine tenths are singletons. Germline assignment: CDR1 SGHVS and CDR2 FNYEAQ. V lost 6 bases, J lost 4 bases, and 10 bases lay in between. The CDR3 is made up of 13 amino acids. This chain joins TRBV7-6 and TRBJ1-5; D is unclear. The sequencing sample was made of peripheral blood. This receptor was taken from a man in his forties with active or convalescent COVID-19. The DNA for the CDR3 is TGTGCCAGCAGTGGAGGGTTAAATCAGCCCCAGCATTTT. Translation: CASSGGLNQPQHF.